The 10 T cell receptor beta chains given below trace back to one sample, sequenced in a study of cytomegalovirus exposure and HLA in healthy donors. Produced via immunoSEQ multiplex PCR; TCRdb's table is partial and in-frame only. The data show some 50,000 clones, 94% seen once. Sequenced: PBMCs. The receptor set was obtained from a young woman in good health and CMV-seropositive.

V usage is TRBV10-1 and J usage is TRBJ2-2; unclear D gene. The CDR3 is 14 residues long. Trimming left V 4 bases short and J 3 bases short, with 9 bases between. Per the germline V gene, CDR1 is WNHNN and CDR2 is SYGVQD (reference sequence). The CDR3 bases are TGCGCCAGCAGTGGTAACTGGTACACCGGGGAGCTGTTTTTT. Translation gives CASSGNWYTGELFF.

The rearrangement joins TRBV4-1 to TRBJ2-7, with 9 bases fitting TRBD1. CDR1 is MGHRA and CDR2 is YSYEKL in the germline V gene. CDR3 size: 15 residues. V lost 1 base and J lost 3; bases outside the gene matches: 4. The CDR3 sequence: CASSQAGTGLYEQYF. CDR3 sequence (DNA): TGCGCCAGCAGCCAAGCCGGGACAGGGCTCTACGAGCAGTACTTC.

V usage is TRBV29-1 and J usage is TRBJ2-3, with 10 bases aligning to TRBD1. From germline, CDR1 is SQVTM and CDR2 ANQGSEA. V dropped 4 bases and J dropped 3; count of bases not matched to a gene: 7. The CDR3 is 15 residues long. The CDR3 spells CSVASRDRGTDTQYF. In DNA, the CDR3 is TGCAGCGTTGCCTCTCGGGACAGGGGAACAGATACGCAGTATTTT.

The rearrangement uses TRBV11-2 and TRBJ2-5; D unclear. This CDR3 has 14 amino acids. The V and J ends lost 6 bases and 1 base respectively, with 12 bases between them. Per the germline V gene, CDR1 is SGHAT and CDR2 is FQNNGV. CDR3 coding DNA: TGTGCCAGCAGTCCCCCCCAGGTCCAAGAGACCCAGTACTTC. This codes for CASSPPQVQETQYF.

This chain joins TRBV28 and TRBJ1-2, with a weak D call TRBD1 (6 bases). Germline V lookup: CDR1 MDHEN, CDR2 SYDVKM. This CDR3 region has 12 residues. Trimming cost V 6 bases and J 7 bases, with 12 bases left between them. Here the CDR3 DNA reads TGTGCCAGCAGCTCGGGACAAGGTGGCTACACCTTC. It specifies CASSSGQGGYTF.

The chain recombines TRBV30 with TRBJ2-2, with D possibly matching TRBD1 (6 bases). Germline V gene data show CDR1 as GTSNPN and CDR2 as SVGIG (reference sequence). The V end was cut by 3 bases, the J end by 2 bases, with 10 bases between. The CDR3 runs to 14 residues. In nucleotides, the CDR3 is TGTGCCTGGAGGTGGGGGCCTAACACCGGGGAGCTGTTTTTT. It is translated as CAWRWGPNTGELFF.

V gene TRBV9 combines with J gene TRBJ1-1, with D tentatively TRBD1 (6 bases). The CDR3 spans 14 residues. From germline, CDR1 is SGDLS and CDR2 YYNGEE. Trimming cost V 2 bases and J 1 base, with 9 bases left between them. The CDR3 sequence is CASSVGHRNTEAFF. In DNA, the CDR3 is TGTGCCAGCAGCGTGGGACATAGGAACACTGAAGCTTTCTTT.

The genes are TRBV5-8 and TRBJ2-1, with a tentative D call TRBD2 (7 bases). Germline CDR1 reads SGHTS; CDR2 reads YDEGEE. This CDR3 spans 14 amino acids. The germline V and J ends were trimmed by 4 bases and 2 bases, with 10 bases remaining between them. The CDR3 sequence is CASSEGGTYNEQFF. The CDR3 region has the DNA TGTGCCAGCAGCGAGGGGGGGACCTACAATGAGCAGTTCTTC.

This chain connects TRBV5-1 to TRBJ1-2; D remains ambiguous. V was shortened by 4 bases and J by 2 bases, with 15 bases between the two germline ends. CDR1 SGHRS and CDR2 YFSETQ come from the germline V gene. CDR3 length: 15 amino acids. CDR3 nucleotides: TGCGCCAGCAGCGAGCTCCCGGGAAAGAACTATGGCTACACCTTC. It is translated as CASSELPGKNYGYTF.

The chain uses TRBV4-1 and TRBJ2-7, with D tentatively TRBD1 (5 bases). Germline V gene sequence: CDR1 MGHRA, CDR2 YSYEKL. The CDR3 loop spans 14 amino acids. Deletions cut 7 bases from V and 5 bases from J, with 18 bases between. The CDR3 DNA follows: TGCGCCAGCACTTGGGCCCCCAGGGAAGACGAGCAGTACTTC. It codes for CASTWAPREDEQYF.